This entry lists 21 T cell receptor beta chains sequenced from one sample in a study of OX40 agonist ivuxolimab in advanced cancers. The protocol used for the library was the immunoSEQ multiplex PCR assay. Here the immuneACCESS table is served through TCRdb, limited to in-frame sequences with V and J called. Missing clones are a known gap in these copies; in checked studies unresolved V genes cover under half, and the rest lacks a known reason. For this sample the table gives tens of thousands of clones, of which 88% were detected only once. The ten largest clones add up to under 0.8% of the sample. This specimen consisted of CD4+ or CD8+ T cells sorted from blood, obtained in a trial of the OX40 agonist ivuxolimab. Receptor source: an adult with an advanced solid tumor such as melanoma, head and neck, liver or kidney cancer.

This sequence joins TRBV7-6 and TRBJ1-1; a weak D match, TRBD1 (5 bases). Germline lookup yields CDR1 SGHVS and CDR2 FNYEAQ. This CDR3 has 13 amino acids. V was trimmed by 5 bases and J by 1 base, leaving 8 bases between them. CDR3 region: CASSLQENTEAFF. The CDR3 nucleotides are TGTGCCAGCAGCCTACAGGAGAACACTGAAGCTTTCTTT. The variable domain in full, with the rest retrieved from reference TRBV7-6 and TRBJ1-1, is GAGVSQSPRYKVTKRGQDVALRCDPISGHVSLYWYRQALGQGPEFLTYFNYEAQQDKSGLPNDRFSAERPEGSISTLTIQRTEQRDSAMYRCASSLQENTEAFFGQGTRLTVV.

The chain couples TRBV7-9 to TRBJ1-2, with D unclear. Germline values: CDR1 SEHNR, CDR2 FQNEAQ (reference sequence). V lost 4 bases and J lost 7, with 16 bases in between. This CDR3 spans 14 amino acids. The CDR3 DNA is TGTGCCAGCAGCTCTCCGACGGCTACCGGTGGCTACACCTTC. Translation gives CASSSPTATGGYTF.

The rearrangement links TRBV9 to TRBJ2-1; 7 positions agree with TRBD2. J gave up 4 bases and V 1 base, and 8 bases lay outside the gene matches. The CDR3 is 16 amino acids. Germline values: CDR1 SGDLS, CDR2 YYNGEE. CDR3 residues: CASSVMSGTVYNEQFF. In nucleotides, the CDR3 is TGTGCCAGCAGCGTAATGAGCGGGACGGTATACAATGAGCAGTTCTTC.

This chain connects TRBV4-2 to TRBJ1-2; 10 positions match TRBD1. Germline trimming cut 3 bases from V and 2 bases from J; bases unmatched to any gene: 3. The V gene's germline CDR1 is LGHNA and CDR2 YNFKEQ. CDR3 size: 15 residues. CDR3 coding DNA: TGTGCCAGCAGCCACCCGGGACAGGGGAACTATGGCTACACCTTC. Translating gives CASSHPGQGNYGYTF.

This chain joins TRBV13 and TRBJ1-4; D remains ambiguous. Trimming cost V 3 bases and J 8 bases, with 13 bases left between them. The CDR3 spans 14 residues. CDR1 is PRHDT, CDR2 FYEKMQ, per germline (reference sequence). The CDR3 here is CASSFGGSREKLFF. In DNA, the CDR3 is TGTGCCAGCAGCTTTGGAGGGTCGCGGGAAAAACTGTTTTTT.

The rearrangement uses TRBV18 and TRBJ1-3; D remains ambiguous. Germline V gene sequence: CDR1 KGHSH, CDR2 LQKENI. The CDR3 contains 11 residues. V was pared by 6 bases and J by 4 bases, with 4 bases between. CDR3 loop: CASSPGNTIYF. CDR3 DNA: TGTGCCAGCTCCCCAGGAAACACCATATATTTT.

This clone was counted once. CDR3 in DNA: TGTGCCAGCAGCCCCAGTGGGGGGGCAACTGAGCAGTTCTTC. Encoded protein: CASSPSGGATEQFF. V gene TRBV9 combines with J gene TRBJ2-1; D perhaps matches TRBD2 (7 bases). V dropped 4 bases and J dropped 9 bases, with 17 bases sitting between them. CDR1 and CDR2 (germline): SGDLS, YYNGEE. The length of the CDR3 is 14 residues. Drawing the rest from reference TRBV9 and TRBJ2-1, the complete variable domain is DSGVTQTPKHLITATGQRVTLRCSPRSGDLSVYWYQQSLDQGLQFLIQYYNGEERAKGNILERFSAQQFPDLHSELNLSSLELGDSALYFCASSPSGGATEQFFGPGTRLTVL.

The gene calls are TRBV9 and TRBJ2-5, with D possibly called TRBD1 or TRBD2 (5 bases each). Per the germline V gene, CDR1 is SGDLS and CDR2 is YYNGEE. With 4 bases removed from V and 2 bases from J, the gap between germline ends came to 9 bases. This CDR3 region has 13 residues. This CDR3 is CASSRDVQETQYF. CDR3 bases: TGTGCCAGCAGCAGGGACGTACAAGAGACCCAGTACTTC.

This clone turned up a few times. The V call is TRBV7-2, the J call TRBJ2-1; 7 bases agree with TRBD2. After removal of 3 bases from V and 9 bases from J, the junction contained 5 bases not matched to a gene. The CDR3 has 13 residues. Germline lookup yields CDR1 SGHTA and CDR2 FQGNSA. This CDR3 is CASSLLWEGEQFF. DNA of the CDR3: TGTGCCAGCAGCTTGTTGTGGGAGGGTGAGCAGTTCTTC.

The chain links TRBV28 to TRBJ2-2, with D tentatively TRBD2 (7 bases). Germline V gene data show CDR1 as MDHEN and CDR2 as SYDVKM. The CDR3 length is 17 residues. V was pared by 5 bases and J by 1 base, with 17 bases between. In nucleotides, the CDR3 is TGTGCCAGCAGTGCCCCCGGGGGGCGGGGGAACACCGGGGAGCTGTTTTTT. Protein: CASSAPGGRGNTGELFF. Variable domain in full (rest from reference TRBV28 and TRBJ2-2): DVKVTQSSRYLVKRTGEKVFLECVQDMDHENMFWYRQDPGLGLRLIYFSYDVKMKEKGDIPEGYSVSREKKERFSLILESASTNQTSMYLCASSAPGGRGNTGELFFGEGSRLTVL.

This chain joins TRBV5-1 and TRBJ2-5; D unresolved. Trimming took off 2 bases at V and 0 bases at J, with 5 bases between the two ends. This CDR3 spans 13 amino acids. The germline V gene has CDR1 SGHRS and CDR2 YFSETQ. CDR3 loop: CASSLRDQETQYF. The CDR3 bases are TGCGCCAGCAGCTTACGGGACCAAGAGACCCAGTACTTC.

The rearrangement uses TRBV5-1 and TRBJ2-7; 11 nucleotides line up with TRBD2. The CDR3 runs 18 residues. The ends lost 7 bases at V and 3 bases at J; junction bases unmatched: 18. In germline, CDR1 is SGHRS, CDR2 YFSETQ. For the CDR3, the DNA is TGCGCCAGCGGGGCGGGGGGTCCTGGACTAGCGGGCCTCTACGAGCAGTACTTC. Residues: CASGAGGPGLAGLYEQYF. Supplemented by reference TRBV5-1 and TRBJ2-7, the full variable domain reads KAGVTQTPRYLIKTRGQQVTLSCSPISGHRSVSWYQQTPGQGLQFLFEYFSETQRNKGNFPGRFSGRQFSNSRSEMNVSTLELGDSALYLCASGAGGPGLAGLYEQYFGPGTRLTVT.

The rearrangement joins TRBV5-5 to TRBJ2-2, with D perhaps TRBD1 (7 bases). Germline V CDR1 and CDR2: SGHKS, YYEKEE (reference sequence). V lost 4 bases and J lost 7, with 17 bases in between. This CDR3 spans 15 amino acids. The CDR3 DNA follows: TGTGCCAGCAGCCGCCCAGGGGGGCTTGGCGGGGAGCTGTTTTTT. Translated, it gives CASSRPGGLGGELFF.

This sequence joins TRBV14 and TRBJ2-3, with D unresolved. The CDR3 sequence is 13 residues long. Germline loops: CDR1 SGHDN, CDR2 FVKESK. Between the trimmed V and J ends, which lost 1 base and 3 bases, there was a span of 5 bases. The CDR3 region is CASSQVWTDTQYF. The DNA of the CDR3 is TGTGCCAGCAGCCAAGTGTGGACAGATACGCAGTATTTT.

This clone appeared once. The same CDR3 arises from other DNA sequences in this sample as well. The CDR3: CASSRLAGESYNEQFF. The CDR3 coding sequence is TGTGCCAGTAGCCGATTAGCGGGAGAGTCCTACAATGAGCAGTTCTTC. This sequence joins TRBV19 and TRBJ2-1; TRBD2 aligns across 9 bases. Trimming took 6 bases from V and 1 from J; bases not matched to a gene: 7. This CDR3 contains 16 residues. In germline, CDR1 is LNHDA, CDR2 SQIVND (reference sequence).

The rearrangement links TRBV7-9 to TRBJ2-1; 8 bases align to TRBD2. The CDR3 sequence is 16 residues long. Germline assignment: CDR1 SEHNR and CDR2 FQNEAQ (reference sequence). The V gene end was trimmed by 5 bases and the J gene end by 4 bases; junction bases not matched to a gene: 10. The CDR3: CASSPLGLVGYNEQFF. Written as DNA, the CDR3 is TGTGCCAGCAGCCCCCTGGGACTAGTAGGGTACAATGAGCAGTTCTTC.

The CDR3 reads CASSLGGRGRISYGYTF. CDR3 DNA sequence: TGTGCCAGCAGCTTAGGGGGAAGGGGACGGATTTCTTATGGCTACACCTTC. The rearrangement joins TRBV7-8 to TRBJ1-2; possible D gene TRBD1, 5 bases. V was shortened by 1 base and J by 5 bases, with 20 bases between the two germline ends. CDR1 SGHVS and CDR2 FQNEAQ come from the germline V gene. CDR3 length: 17 amino acids. The variable domain in full, completed from reference TRBV7-8 and TRBJ1-2, reads GAGVSQSPRYKVAKRGQDVALRCDPISGHVSLFWYQQALGQGPEFLTYFQNEAQLDKSGLPSDRFFAERPEGSVSTLKIQRTQQEDSAVYLCASSLGGRGRISYGYTFGSGTRLTVV.

The chain combines TRBV27 with TRBJ2-7, with D possibly TRBD2 on 5 matching bases. The V gene lost 8 bases and the J gene lost 2 bases, with 25 bases spanning the gap. Germline-derived CDR1 and CDR2 are MNHEY and SMNVEV (reference sequence). This CDR3 has 17 residues. The CDR3 region has the DNA TGTGCCAGCTCCCGGGGAGCCGCGGATAATCGGGCCTACGAGCAGTACTTC. Protein sequence: CASSRGAADNRAYEQYF.

This rearrangement joins TRBV25-1 to TRBJ2-7; 8 nucleotides align to TRBD1. Germline V gene lookup returns CDR1 MGHDK and CDR2 SYGVNS. V lost 0 bases and J lost 4; bases outside the gene matches: 5. The CDR3 spans 15 residues. CDR3 residues: CASSEYAGGGYEQYF. The CDR3 region has the DNA TGTGCCAGCAGTGAATATGCAGGGGGCGGGTACGAGCAGTACTTC.

This clone was detected a few times. J is TRBJ2-1 and V is TRBV27; 10 bases line up with TRBD2. Germline CDR1 and CDR2: MNHEY and SMNVEV (reference sequence). The CDR3 totals 22 residues. The ends lost 7 bases at V and 6 bases at J; junction bases unmatched: 30. The CDR3 spells CASTASGGVRTRGRERTNEQFF. In DNA, the CDR3 is TGTGCCAGCACTGCCAGCGGGGGGGTCCGGACTAGAGGGCGGGAGAGGACCAATGAGCAGTTCTTC.

The V call is TRBV25-1, the J call TRBJ1-4, with D tentatively TRBD1 (5 bases). The CDR3 has 14 amino acids. Trimming removed 3 bases from V and 5 bases from J, with 10 bases in between. Germline V gene lookup returns CDR1 MGHDK and CDR2 SYGVNS. The CDR3 DNA reads TGTGCCAGCAGTGACCCAGGGCGCAATGAAAAACTGTTTTTT. Translation: CASSDPGRNEKLFF.